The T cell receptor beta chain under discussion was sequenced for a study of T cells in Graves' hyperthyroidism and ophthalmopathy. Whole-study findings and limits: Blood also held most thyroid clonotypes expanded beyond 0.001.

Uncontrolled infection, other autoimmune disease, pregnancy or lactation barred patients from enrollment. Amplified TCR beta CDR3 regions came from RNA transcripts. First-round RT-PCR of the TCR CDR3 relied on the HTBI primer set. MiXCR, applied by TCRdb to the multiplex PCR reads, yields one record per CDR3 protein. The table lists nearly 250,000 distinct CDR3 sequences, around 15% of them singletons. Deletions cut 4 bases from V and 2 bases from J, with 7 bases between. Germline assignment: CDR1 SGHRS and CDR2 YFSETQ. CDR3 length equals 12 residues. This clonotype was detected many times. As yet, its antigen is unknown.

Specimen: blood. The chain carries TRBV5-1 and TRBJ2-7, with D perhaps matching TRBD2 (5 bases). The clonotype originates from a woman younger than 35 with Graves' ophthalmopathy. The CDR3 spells CASSGSTYEQYF. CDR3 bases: TGCGCCAGCAGCGGGAGTACCTACGAGCAGTACTTC.